One TCR beta chain is described in this entry. The source of the sample is a study of T cells after yellow fever vaccination. V lost 0 bases to trimming and J lost 6 bases; unmatched junction nucleotides: 8. The CDR3 is made up of 16 amino acids. Germline V gives CDR1 SGHTS, CDR2 YDEGEE. TCRdb redid the calling of the 5' RACE reads with MiXCR, one entry per CDR3 protein. The table has hundreds of thousands of distinct CDR3 sequences, 8.7% seen once. This clonotype was obtained from a man younger than 35 who received the YFV17D yellow fever vaccine. The J gene is TRBJ2-1, the V gene TRBV5-8; 8 bases match TRBD2. The sample here was PBMCs, taken on the day of the first yellow fever vaccination. The CDR3 region has the DNA TGTGCCAGCAGCTTGGGGGGACTAGTGAGGAGCAATGAGCAGTTCTTC. Protein product: CASSLGGLVRSNEQFF.